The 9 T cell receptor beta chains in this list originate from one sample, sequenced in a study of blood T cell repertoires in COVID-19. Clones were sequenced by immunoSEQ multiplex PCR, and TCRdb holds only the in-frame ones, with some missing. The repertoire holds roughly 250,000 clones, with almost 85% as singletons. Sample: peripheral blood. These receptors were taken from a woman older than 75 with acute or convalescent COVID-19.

CDR3 loop: CASSVTSGATSTDTQYF. The CDR3 DNA is TGTGCCAGCAGCGTAACTAGCGGGGCCACTAGCACAGATACGCAGTATTTT. The chain employs TRBV9 and TRBJ2-3; the match to TRBD2 covers 10 bases. The CDR3 consists of 17 residues. The J segment lost 0 bases and the V segment lost 1 base, leaving 5 bases of the junction unmatched. Germline V lookup: CDR1 SGDLS, CDR2 YYNGEE.

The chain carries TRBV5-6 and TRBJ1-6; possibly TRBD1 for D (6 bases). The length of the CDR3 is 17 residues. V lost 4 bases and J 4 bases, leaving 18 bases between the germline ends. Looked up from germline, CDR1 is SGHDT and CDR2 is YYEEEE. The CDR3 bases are TGTGCCAGCAGCCCAAGACAGGCTCGCCTTTATAATTCACCCCTCCACTTT. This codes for CASSPRQARLYNSPLHF. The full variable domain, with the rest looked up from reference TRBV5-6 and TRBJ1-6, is DAGVTQSPTHLIKTRGQQVTLRCSPKSGHDTVSWYQQALGQGPQFIFQYYEEEERQRGNFPDRFSGHQFPNYSSELNVNALLLGDSALYLCASSPRQARLYNSPLHFGNGTRLTVT.

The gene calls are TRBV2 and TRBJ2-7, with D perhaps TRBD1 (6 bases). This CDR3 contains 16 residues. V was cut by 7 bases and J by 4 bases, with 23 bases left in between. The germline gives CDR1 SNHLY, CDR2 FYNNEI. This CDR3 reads CASIPLTSRDKYEQYF. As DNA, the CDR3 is TGTGCCAGCATTCCATTAACCTCACGGGACAAGTACGAGCAGTACTTC.

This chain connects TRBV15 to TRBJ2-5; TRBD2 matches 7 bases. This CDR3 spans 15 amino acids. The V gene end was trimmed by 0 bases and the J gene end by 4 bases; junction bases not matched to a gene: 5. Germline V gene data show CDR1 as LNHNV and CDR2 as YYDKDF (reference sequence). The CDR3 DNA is TGTGCCACCAGCAGAGATGGCGGGGGTGGAGAGACCCAGTACTTC. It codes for CATSRDGGGGETQYF. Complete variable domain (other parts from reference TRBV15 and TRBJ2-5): DAMVIQNPRYQVTQFGKPVTLSCSQTLNHNVMYWYQQKSSQAPKLLFHYYDKDFNNEADTPDNFQSRRPNTSFCFLDIRSPGLGDTAMYLCATSRDGGGGETQYFGPGTRLLVL.

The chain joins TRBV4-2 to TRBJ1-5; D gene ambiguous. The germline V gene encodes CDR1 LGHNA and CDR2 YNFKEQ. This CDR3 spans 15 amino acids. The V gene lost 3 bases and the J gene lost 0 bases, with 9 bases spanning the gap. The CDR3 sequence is CASSHDGDSNQPQHF. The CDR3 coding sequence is TGTGCCAGCAGCCATGACGGGGATAGCAATCAGCCCCAGCATTTT.

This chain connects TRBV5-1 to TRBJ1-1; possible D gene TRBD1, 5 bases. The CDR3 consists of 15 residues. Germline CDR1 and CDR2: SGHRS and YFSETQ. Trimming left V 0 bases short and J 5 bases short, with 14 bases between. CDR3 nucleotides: TGCGCCAGCAGCTTGGCGGGTGGGGGGAAAACTGAAGCTTTCTTT. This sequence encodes CASSLAGGGKTEAFF.

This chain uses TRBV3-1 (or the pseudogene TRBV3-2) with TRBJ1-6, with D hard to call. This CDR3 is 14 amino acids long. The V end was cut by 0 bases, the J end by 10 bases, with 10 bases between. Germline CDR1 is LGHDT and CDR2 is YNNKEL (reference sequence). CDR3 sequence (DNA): TGTGCCAGCAGCCAAGAGTACATTTCCTCACCCCTCCACTTT. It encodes CASSQEYISSPLHF.

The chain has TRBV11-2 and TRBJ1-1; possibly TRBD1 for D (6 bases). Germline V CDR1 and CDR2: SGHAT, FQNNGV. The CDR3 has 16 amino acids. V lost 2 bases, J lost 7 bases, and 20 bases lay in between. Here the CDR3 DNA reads TGTGCCAGCAGCTTATCATTGGGGAGGGACAAAGTTGAAGCTTTCTTT. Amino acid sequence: CASSLSLGRDKVEAFF.

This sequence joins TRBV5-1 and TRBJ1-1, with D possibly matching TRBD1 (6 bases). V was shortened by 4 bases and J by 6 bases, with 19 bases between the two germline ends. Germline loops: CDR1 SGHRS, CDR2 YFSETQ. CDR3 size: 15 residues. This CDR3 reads CASSRSWSQGSEAFF. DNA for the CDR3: TGCGCCAGCAGCAGGAGCTGGTCACAGGGCTCTGAAGCTTTCTTT.